What follows are 8 T cell receptor beta chains derived from one specimen sequenced in a study of blood T cell repertoires in COVID-19. Assay: immunoSEQ multiplex PCR; the TCRdb copy retains only in-frame clones and omits some. This table has over 100,000 clones, approximately 82% appearing once. The sample taken for sequencing was peripheral blood. The receptors originated from a man aged 60 to 69 with active or convalescent COVID-19.

A remark on this clone: This sample includes further DNA sequences coding for the same CDR3. The rearrangement links TRBV7-2 to TRBJ1-2; 9 positions agree with TRBD1. Germline V gene lookup returns CDR1 SGHTA and CDR2 FQGNSA. V was pared by 5 bases and J by 5 bases, with 6 bases of the junction left unmatched. The CDR3 has 14 amino acids. CDR3 DNA: TGTGCCAGCAGCCCCACAGGGGGCGGGTATGGCTACACCTTC. It translates to CASSPTGGGYGYTF.

This chain uses TRBV6-5 with TRBJ1-1, with D possibly matching TRBD1 (6 bases). The CDR3 runs 14 residues. Trimming stripped 8 bases from V and 1 base from J, with 14 bases between. Germline CDR1 reads MNHEY; CDR2 reads SVGAGI. In nucleotides, the CDR3 is TGTGCCAGCCGACTTACAGGGCCGAACACTGAAGCTTTCTTT. Encoded protein: CASRLTGPNTEAFF.

This clone appeared a few times. The chain couples TRBV6-5 to TRBJ1-4; D is perhaps TRBD1 (5 bases). This CDR3 is 16 amino acids long. V was pared by 4 bases and J by 3 bases, with 15 bases between. Germline assignment: CDR1 MNHEY and CDR2 SVGAGI. The CDR3 DNA sequence: TGTGCCAGCAGTTCGGGGACTGGGGAATCTAATGAAAAACTGTTTTTT. Translating it yields CASSSGTGESNEKLFF.

The chain has TRBV9 and TRBJ1-1, with a tentative D call TRBD1 (5 bases). Looked up from germline, CDR1 is SGDLS and CDR2 is YYNGEE. Between the trimmed V and J ends, which lost 0 bases and 1 base, there was a span of 16 bases. The CDR3 has 17 amino acids. The CDR3 here is CASSVAPQGAWNTEAFF. The CDR3 DNA follows: TGTGCCAGCAGCGTAGCCCCTCAGGGCGCTTGGAACACTGAAGCTTTCTTT. Based on the CDR3 plus reference TRBV9 and TRBJ1-1, the full variable domain is DSGVTQTPKHLITATGQRVTLRCSPRSGDLSVYWYQQSLDQGLQFLIQYYNGEERAKGNILERFSAQQFPDLHSELNLSSLELGDSALYFCASSVAPQGAWNTEAFFGQGTRLTVV.

The CDR3 region is CASSPGKNYGYTF. In DNA form, the CDR3 reads TGTGCCAGCAGCCCGGGTAAGAACTATGGCTACACCTTC. The chain employs TRBV5-6 and TRBJ1-2; no reliable D call. Trimming left V 4 bases short and J 2 bases short, with 9 bases between. Germline-derived CDR1 and CDR2 are SGHDT and YYEEEE. The CDR3 runs to 13 residues.

The DNA for the CDR3 is TGTGCCAGTAGTCAACAGGGGTCTAACTATGGCTACACCTTC. It encodes CASSQQGSNYGYTF. V and J are TRBV19 and TRBJ1-2, with 7 bases matching TRBD1. The CDR3 spans 14 residues. V dropped 5 bases and J dropped 0; count of bases not matched to a gene: 3. CDR1 LNHDA and CDR2 SQIVND come from the germline V gene (reference sequence).

This clone has only one observation. V is TRBV30 and J is TRBJ2-7, with TRBD1 matching 7 bases. Germline CDR1 reads GTSNPN; CDR2 reads SVGIG (reference sequence). The CDR3 spans 12 residues. Trimming removed 4 bases from V and 7 bases from J; junction bases left unmatched: 7. CDR3 sequence (DNA): TGTGCCTGGACAGGGGGAGCTGGGGAGCAGTACGTC. It specifies CAWTGGAGEQYV.

J is TRBJ1-2 and V is TRBV24-1; perhaps TRBD1 as D (6 bases). The V gene lost 6 bases and the J gene lost 3 bases, with 7 bases spanning the gap. Germline loops: CDR1 KGHDR, CDR2 SFDVKD. The CDR3 is 12 residues long. Here the CDR3 DNA reads TGTGCCACCAGTCCAGGGGACTATGGCTACACCTTC. It yields the protein CATSPGDYGYTF.